This entry lists 9 T cell receptor beta chains sequenced from one sample in a study of STAT5B mutations in CD4+ large granular lymphocyte leukemia. Profiled with immunoSEQ multiplex PCR; TCRdb holds only in-frame clones, not every one. The repertoire holds fewer than 45,000 clones, with 80% to 90% as singletons. The sample comprised CD4+ T cells from blood buffy coats. These receptors all come from a human donor in good health.

The V gene is TRBV19, the J gene TRBJ2-7, with TRBD1 matching 8 bases. CDR1 and CDR2 from the germline V gene are LNHDA and SQIVND (reference sequence). The J segment lost 0 bases and the V segment lost 5 bases, leaving 12 bases of the junction unmatched. The CDR3 spans 17 residues. CDR3 DNA: TGTGCCAGTAGTCCCCGGACAGGGCCCGTCTACTCCTACGAGCAGTACTTC. Translation: CASSPRTGPVYSYEQYF.

The chain is built from TRBV10-3 and TRBJ2-7, with a weak D call TRBD2 (6 bases). Germline values: CDR1 ENHRY, CDR2 SYGVKD. The ends were cut back, 4 bases at V and 1 base at J, with 20 bases in the middle. This CDR3 contains 17 residues. CDR3 nucleotides: TGTGCCATCAGTGGATCTTTGACGGGGGAGAGGTCCTACGAGCAGTACTTC. It is translated as CAISGSLTGERSYEQYF.

This chain joins TRBV7-9 and TRBJ2-1; 7 bases are a match to TRBD1. This CDR3 region has 13 residues. Germline trimming cut 3 bases from V and 5 bases from J; bases unmatched to any gene: 1. The germline V gene has CDR1 SEHNR and CDR2 FQNEAQ (reference sequence). The CDR3, as DNA: TGTGCCAGCAGCTTGGGGACAGACAATGAGCAGTTCTTC. Translation gives CASSLGTDNEQFF. The full variable domain, completed using reference TRBV7-9 and TRBJ2-1, is DTGVSQNPRHKITKRGQNVTFRCDPISEHNRLYWYRQTLGQGPEFLTYFQNEAQLEKSRLLSDRFSAERPKGSFSTLEIQRTEQGDSAMYLCASSLGTDNEQFFGPGTRLTVL.

This clone was observed a few times. The rearrangement joins TRBV5-6 to TRBJ2-7; D may be TRBD1 (5 bases). V was clipped by 2 bases and J by 0 bases, with 9 bases between them. The CDR3 covers 14 residues. Looked up from germline, CDR1 is SGHDT and CDR2 is YYEEEE. CDR3 bases: TGTGCCAGCAGCTTTAGGGGAAGCTCCTACGAGCAGTACTTC. Translated, it gives CASSFRGSSYEQYF.

The chain has TRBV5-1 and TRBJ1-1; D not certain. The germline V and J ends were trimmed by 4 bases and 4 bases, with 8 bases remaining between them. From germline, CDR1 is SGHRS and CDR2 YFSETQ. This CDR3 spans 12 amino acids. The CDR3 coding sequence is TGCGCCAGCAGCCGGGAGAGCACTGAAGCTTTCTTT. Residues: CASSRESTEAFF.

The chain employs TRBV5-1 and TRBJ2-1, with D perhaps TRBD2 (5 bases). Per germline, CDR1 SGHRS and CDR2 YFSETQ. V lost 0 bases and J lost 9, with 25 bases in between. The CDR3 runs 18 residues. The CDR3 loop is CASSLVTLASSDGSEQFF. CDR3 bases: TGCGCCAGCAGCTTGGTAACCCTAGCTAGTTCAGACGGCAGTGAGCAGTTCTTC.

This clone was seen only once. The chain carries TRBV5-1 and TRBJ2-5; the D gene is possibly TRBD1 (6 bases). Per germline, CDR1 SGHRS and CDR2 YFSETQ. V was pared by 4 bases and J by 1 base, with 11 bases between. The CDR3 extends over 14 amino acids. CDR3 in DNA: TGCGCCAGCAGCCCTGGACAGAGCCAAGAGACCCAGTACTTC. Encoded protein: CASSPGQSQETQYF.

V is TRBV7-2 and J is TRBJ1-4, with TRBD1 matching over 7 bases. J gave up 0 bases and V 6 bases, and 4 bases lay outside the gene matches. The CDR3 spans 15 residues. CDR1 is SGHTA and CDR2 is FQGNSA in the germline V gene. The chain's CDR3 is CASSPGQATNEKLFF. CDR3 coding DNA: TGTGCCAGCAGTCCTGGACAGGCAACTAATGAAAAACTGTTTTTT.

V gene TRBV5-1 combines with J gene TRBJ2-6; D remains unclear. Germline CDR1 SGHRS, CDR2 YFSETQ. The CDR3 consists of 16 residues. The germline V and J ends were trimmed by 2 bases and 0 bases, with 9 bases remaining between them. The CDR3 sequence: CASSLSGASGANVLTF. The CDR3, as DNA: TGCGCCAGCAGCTTATCCGGAGCCTCTGGGGCCAACGTCCTGACTTTC.